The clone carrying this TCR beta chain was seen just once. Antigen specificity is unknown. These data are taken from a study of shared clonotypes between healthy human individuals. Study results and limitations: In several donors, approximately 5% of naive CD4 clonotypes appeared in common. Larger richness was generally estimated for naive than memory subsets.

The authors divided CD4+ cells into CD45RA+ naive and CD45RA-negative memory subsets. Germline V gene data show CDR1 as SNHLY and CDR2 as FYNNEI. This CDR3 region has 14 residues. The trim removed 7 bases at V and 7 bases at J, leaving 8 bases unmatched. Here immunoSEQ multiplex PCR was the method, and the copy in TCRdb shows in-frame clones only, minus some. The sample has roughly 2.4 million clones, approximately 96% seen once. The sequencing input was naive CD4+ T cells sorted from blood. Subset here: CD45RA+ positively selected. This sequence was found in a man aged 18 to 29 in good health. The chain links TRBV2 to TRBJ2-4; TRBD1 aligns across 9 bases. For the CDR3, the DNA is TGTGCCAGCACCCCCCCGGGACAGGGTAACATTCAGTACTTC. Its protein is CASTPPGQGNIQYF.